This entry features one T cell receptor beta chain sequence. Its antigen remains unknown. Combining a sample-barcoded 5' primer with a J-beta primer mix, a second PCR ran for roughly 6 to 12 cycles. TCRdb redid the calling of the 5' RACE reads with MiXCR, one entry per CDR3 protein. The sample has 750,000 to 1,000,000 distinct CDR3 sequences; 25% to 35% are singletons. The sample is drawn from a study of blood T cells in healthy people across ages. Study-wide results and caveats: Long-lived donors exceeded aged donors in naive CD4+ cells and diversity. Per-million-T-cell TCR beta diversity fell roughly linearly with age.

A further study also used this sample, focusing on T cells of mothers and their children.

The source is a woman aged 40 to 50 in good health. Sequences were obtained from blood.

The CDR3 spells CASSLGQGGDEKLFF. The CDR3 nucleotides are TGCGCCAGCAGCTTGGGACAGGGCGGCGATGAAAAACTGTTTTTT. The gene calls are TRBV5-1 and TRBJ1-4, with 7 bases that match TRBD1. Per the germline V gene, CDR1 is SGHRS and CDR2 is YFSETQ. This CDR3 has 15 residues. With 0 bases clipped from V and 6 bases from J, the junction kept 5 bases outside the gene matches. The full variable domain, rest sourced from reference TRBV5-1 and TRBJ1-4, is KAGVTQTPRYLIKTRGQQVTLSCSPISGHRSVSWYQQTPGQGLQFLFEYFSETQRNKGNFPGRFSGRQFSNSRSEMNVSTLELGDSALYLCASSLGQGGDEKLFFGSGTQLSVL.